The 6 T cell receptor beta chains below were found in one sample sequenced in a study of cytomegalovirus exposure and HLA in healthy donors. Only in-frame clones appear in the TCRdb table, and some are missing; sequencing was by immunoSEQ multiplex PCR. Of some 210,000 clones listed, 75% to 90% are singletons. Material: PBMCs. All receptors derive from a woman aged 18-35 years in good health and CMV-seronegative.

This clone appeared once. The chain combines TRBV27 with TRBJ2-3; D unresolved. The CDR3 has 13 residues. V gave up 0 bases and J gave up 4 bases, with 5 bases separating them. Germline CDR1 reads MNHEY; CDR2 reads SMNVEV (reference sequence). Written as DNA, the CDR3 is TGTGCCAGCAGTTTATCGATCCCAGATACGCAGTATTTT. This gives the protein CASSLSIPDTQYF.

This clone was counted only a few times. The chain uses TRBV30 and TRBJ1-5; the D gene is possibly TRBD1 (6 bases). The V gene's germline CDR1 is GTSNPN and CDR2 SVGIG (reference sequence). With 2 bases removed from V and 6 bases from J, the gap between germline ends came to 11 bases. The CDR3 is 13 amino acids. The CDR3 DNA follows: TGTGCCTGGAGTCGGGGGCTGGGTCAGCCCCAGCATTTT. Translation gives CAWSRGLGQPQHF.

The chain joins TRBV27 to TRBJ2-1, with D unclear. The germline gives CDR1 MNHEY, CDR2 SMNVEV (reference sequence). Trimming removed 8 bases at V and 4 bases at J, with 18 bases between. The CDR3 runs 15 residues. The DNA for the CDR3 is TGTGCCAGCCAGGCCGGCGGACGGTCATACAATGAGCAGTTCTTC. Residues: CASQAGGRSYNEQFF.

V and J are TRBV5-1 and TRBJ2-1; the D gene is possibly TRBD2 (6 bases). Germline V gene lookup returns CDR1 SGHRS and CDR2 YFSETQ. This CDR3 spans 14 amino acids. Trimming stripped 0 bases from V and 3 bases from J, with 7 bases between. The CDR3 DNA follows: TGCGCCAGCAGCTTGGGGACTAACTACAATGAGCAGTTCTTC. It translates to CASSLGTNYNEQFF.

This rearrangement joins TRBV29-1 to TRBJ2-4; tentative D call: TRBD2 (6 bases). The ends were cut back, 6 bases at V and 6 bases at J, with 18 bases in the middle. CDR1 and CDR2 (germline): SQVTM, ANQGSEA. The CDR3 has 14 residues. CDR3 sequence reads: CSVARGSGRNIQYF. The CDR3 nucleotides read TGCAGCGTAGCCCGAGGCTCCGGGAGAAACATTCAGTACTTC.

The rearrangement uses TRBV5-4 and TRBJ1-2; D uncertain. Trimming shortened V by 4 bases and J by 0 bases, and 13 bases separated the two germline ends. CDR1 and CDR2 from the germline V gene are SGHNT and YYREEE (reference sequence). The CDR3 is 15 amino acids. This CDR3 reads CASSPREGPNYGYTF. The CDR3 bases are TGTGCCAGCAGCCCCCGAGAGGGCCCTAACTATGGCTACACCTTC.